The 31 T cell receptor beta chains below all came from one sample that was sequenced in a study of T cell responses to AZD1222 COVID-19 vaccine. Sequencing used immunoSEQ multiplex PCR; TCRdb keeps in-frame clones, though not all of them. The sample records about 120,000 clones, roughly 87% being singletons. The source was peripheral blood, collected on day 0 of MenACWY control vaccination. These receptors all stem from an adult in good health.

This chain connects TRBV29-1 to TRBJ2-1; D is perhaps TRBD1 or TRBD2 (5 bases each). CDR1 SQVTM and CDR2 ANQGSEA come from the germline V gene. There are 16 residues in the CDR3. The ends were cut back, 3 bases at V and 5 bases at J, with 20 bases in the middle. As DNA, the CDR3 is TGCAGCGTTGATAGGTCTAGCCTATGGGGCGACAATGAGCAGTTCTTC. Translating gives CSVDRSSLWGDNEQFF.

J is TRBJ2-3 and V is TRBV2; D is undetermined. V was clipped by 7 bases and J by 5 bases, with 10 bases between them. The CDR3 is 12 residues long. CDR1 is SNHLY and CDR2 is FYNNEI in the germline V gene. The CDR3 DNA reads as TGTGCCAGCAAGGGATATCAAGATACGCAGTATTTT. This sequence encodes CASKGYQDTQYF.

The genes are TRBV13 and TRBJ2-7, with D tentatively TRBD2 (5 bases). The V and J ends lost 10 bases and 2 bases respectively, with 12 bases between them. CDR3 size: 12 residues. Germline V gene lookup returns CDR1 PRHDT and CDR2 FYEKMQ (reference sequence). CDR3: CATQPGTYEQYF. The DNA for the CDR3 is TGTGCCACCCAACCCGGGACCTACGAGCAGTACTTC. Full variable domain (rest looked up from reference TRBV13 and TRBJ2-7): AAGVIQSPRHLIKEKRETATLKCYPIPRHDTVYWYQQGPGQDPQFLISFYEKMQSDKGSIPDRFSAQQFSDYHSELNMSSLELGDSALYFCATQPGTYEQYFGPGTRLTVT.

This chain connects TRBV7-2 to TRBJ1-6; D is uncertain. V was trimmed by 2 bases and J by 9 bases, leaving 11 bases between them. Germline CDR1 is SGHTA and CDR2 is FQGNSA. This CDR3 region has 14 residues. The CDR3 DNA reads as TGTGCCAGCAGCTTAAGGGCCGCTAGTTCACCCCTCCACTTT. Encoded protein: CASSLRAASSPLHF.

The chain's CDR3 is CASSLWSSTEQYF. The DNA of the CDR3 is TGTGCCAGCAGTTTATGGAGTAGTACCGAGCAGTACTTC. V is TRBV27 and J is TRBJ2-7, with D hard to call. The V end lost 1 base, the J end lost 6 bases, and 10 bases lay between the germline ends. CDR3 size: 13 residues. Germline-derived CDR1 and CDR2 are MNHEY and SMNVEV (reference sequence).

In DNA, the CDR3 is TGTGCCAGCAGCTTGGCCCAGGGTACCTATAATTCACCCCTCCACTTT. It is translated as CASSLAQGTYNSPLHF. This rearrangement joins TRBV5-5 to TRBJ1-6, with D tentatively TRBD1 (5 bases). This CDR3 has 16 residues. V lost 0 bases to trimming and J lost 2 bases, with 9 bases between them. From germline, CDR1 is SGHKS and CDR2 YYEKEE (reference sequence).

The rearrangement uses TRBV7-5 and TRBJ2-2; no check of the table's D call, TRBD2, against the DNA was made. TRBV7-5 represents a pseudogene. This CDR3 has 16 residues. The DNA for the CDR3 is TGTGTCAGAAGCACTACCGCGGGAGCGAACACCGGGGAGCTGTTTTTT. Its protein is CVRSTTAGANTGELFF.

J is TRBJ2-7 and V is TRBV7-8; TRBD2 matches at 11 bases. Germline CDR1 reads SGHVS; CDR2 reads FQNEAQ. There are 15 residues in the CDR3. Unmatched junction bases numbered 5, after V lost 5 bases and J lost 2 bases. CDR3 in DNA: TGTGCCAGCAGCAAGACTAGCGGGATTCCCTACGAGCAGTACTTC. Translating gives CASSKTSGIPYEQYF.

In DNA form, the CDR3 reads TGTGCCAGCAGCTTGGGACTAGCGTCCGAGCAGTACGTC. Encoded protein: CASSLGLASEQYV. J is TRBJ2-7 and V is TRBV7-2, with TRBD2 matching over 10 bases. J was trimmed by 6 bases and V by 3 bases; bases with no gene match: 2. This CDR3 has 13 residues. Germline-derived CDR1 and CDR2 are SGHTA and FQGNSA.

The chain employs TRBV19 and TRBJ2-7, with D possibly matching TRBD2 (6 bases). There are 14 residues in the CDR3. V lost 3 bases, J lost 4 bases, and 13 bases lay in between. From germline, CDR1 is LNHDA and CDR2 SQIVND (reference sequence). The CDR3 sequence: CASSIRTTQYEQYF. The CDR3 nucleotides are TGTGCCAGTAGTATCAGGACTACCCAGTACGAGCAGTACTTC.

The J gene is TRBJ2-2, the V gene TRBV5-5, with TRBD1 as a possible D gene (5 bases). Trimming removed 7 bases at V and 1 base at J, with 14 bases between. Germline CDR1 and CDR2: SGHKS and YYEKEE (reference sequence). The length of the CDR3 is 15 residues. CDR3 nucleotide sequence: TGTGCCAGCGGCCCCGCAGGGCTGAACACCGGGGAGCTGTTTTTT. It specifies CASGPAGLNTGELFF.

This chain links TRBV15 with TRBJ2-1; 11 bases align to TRBD2. This CDR3 has 14 residues. CDR1 LNHNV and CDR2 YYDKDF come from the germline V gene (reference sequence). V gave up 0 bases and J gave up 13 bases; unmatched junction bases: 5. The CDR3 protein is CATSRDGTSGKQFF. The CDR3 coding sequence is TGTGCCACCAGCAGAGATGGGACTAGCGGTAAACAGTTCTTC.

This clone was detected once. This chain links TRBV15 with TRBJ1-5; maybe TRBD1 (5 bases). V was clipped by 0 bases and J by 0 bases, with 18 bases between them. From germline, CDR1 is LNHNV and CDR2 YYDKDF (reference sequence). This CDR3 comprises 19 residues. The CDR3 sequence is CATSRDLLGGGYSNQPQHF. The CDR3 DNA reads TGTGCCACCAGCAGAGATCTACTTGGCGGGGGTTATAGCAATCAGCCCCAGCATTTT. Variable domain in full (rest from reference TRBV15 and TRBJ1-5): DAMVIQNPRYQVTQFGKPVTLSCSQTLNHNVMYWYQQKSSQAPKLLFHYYDKDFNNEADTPDNFQSRRPNTSFCFLDIRSPGLGDTAMYLCATSRDLLGGGYSNQPQHFGDGTRLSIL.

The chain has TRBV7-2 and TRBJ2-7; D is unclear. Germline assignment: CDR1 SGHTA and CDR2 FQGNSA. Trimming removed 1 base from V and 3 bases from J, with 16 bases in between. The CDR3 loop spans 16 amino acids. The CDR3 region has the DNA TGTGCCAGCAGCTTAGTGTACAGAGACCCAAACTACGAGCAGTACTTC. It is translated as CASSLVYRDPNYEQYF.

This clone was counted a single time. The V call is TRBV27, the J call TRBJ2-7; weak D call: TRBD1 (6 bases). Germline V gene lookup returns CDR1 MNHEY and CDR2 SMNVEV (reference sequence). This CDR3 is 14 amino acids long. V shed 5 bases and J shed 2 bases, with 13 bases lying between them. The CDR3 reads CASSPQTGTYEQYV. In DNA, the CDR3 is TGTGCCAGCAGTCCCCAGACAGGAACCTACGAGCAGTACGTC.

V usage is TRBV7-2 and J usage is TRBJ2-5, with 11 bases that match TRBD2. The V gene end was trimmed by 1 base and the J gene end by 4 bases; junction bases not matched to a gene: 8. This CDR3 has 17 amino acids. Germline V CDR1 and CDR2: SGHTA, FQGNSA. This CDR3 reads CASSLVVSGGARETQYF. Here the CDR3 DNA reads TGTGCCAGCAGCTTAGTGGTTAGCGGGGGGGCCCGAGAGACCCAGTACTTC.

On this clone itself: This sample also contains other DNA sequences that code for the same CDR3. This chain's CDR3 is CASSLGGTDTQYF. CDR3 coding DNA: TGTGCCAGCAGCTTAGGTGGGACAGATACGCAGTATTTT. The J gene is TRBJ2-3, the V gene TRBV7-2; D unresolved. Trimming left V 1 base short and J 3 bases short, with 5 bases between. In germline, CDR1 is SGHTA, CDR2 FQGNSA. There are 13 residues in the CDR3.

V usage is TRBV2 and J usage is TRBJ2-6, with 7 bases lining up with TRBD1. Germline V gives CDR1 SNHLY, CDR2 FYNNEI. V lost 7 bases, J lost 0 bases, and 6 bases stayed unmatched. There are 16 residues in the CDR3. The CDR3 loop reads CASTTGAYSGANVLTF. For the CDR3, the DNA is TGTGCCAGCACCACAGGGGCTTACTCTGGGGCCAACGTCCTGACTTTC.

The chain recombines TRBV3-1 (or the pseudogene TRBV3-2) with TRBJ2-2, with D unclear. The CDR3 is 11 residues long. CDR1 is LGHDT and CDR2 is YNNKEL in the germline V gene (reference sequence). Trimming removed 0 bases at V and 15 bases at J, with 8 bases between. The CDR3 nucleotides are TGTGCCAGCAGCCAAGATGCTGGGGTGTTTTTT. Encoded protein: CASSQDAGVFF.

J is TRBJ2-1 and V is TRBV28; D is perhaps TRBD2 (5 bases). V was shortened by 1 base and J by 7 bases, with 11 bases between the two germline ends. Per germline, CDR1 MDHEN and CDR2 SYDVKM. CDR3 length: 14 amino acids. This CDR3 is CASSLYSERNEQFF. CDR3 nucleotide sequence: TGTGCCAGCAGTTTATATAGCGAGAGGAATGAGCAGTTCTTC.

The chain employs TRBV29-1 and TRBJ2-1, with D uncertain. Germline V lookup: CDR1 SQVTM, CDR2 ANQGSEA. Trimming left V 4 bases short and J 5 bases short, with 18 bases between. This CDR3 comprises 15 residues. CDR3 nucleotide sequence: TGCAGCGTTGCATTCCGTTCCAGTGGGAACAATGAGCAGTTCTTC. It is translated as CSVAFRSSGNNEQFF.

The chain links TRBV5-1 to TRBJ1-5, with TRBD1 identical over 8 bases. This CDR3 has 14 residues. J was trimmed by 4 bases and V by 6 bases; bases with no gene match: 6. Germline V lookup: CDR1 SGHRS, CDR2 YFSETQ. The CDR3 DNA reads as TGCGCCAGCACCCGGGACAGGACAAATCAGCCCCAGCATTTT. Its translation: CASTRDRTNQPQHF. Variable domain in full (rest from reference TRBV5-1 and TRBJ1-5): KAGVTQTPRYLIKTRGQQVTLSCSPISGHRSVSWYQQTPGQGLQFLFEYFSETQRNKGNFPGRFSGRQFSNSRSEMNVSTLELGDSALYLCASTRDRTNQPQHFGDGTRLSIL.

The table lists this clone with a count of one. V is TRBV19 and J is TRBJ2-7, with 7 positions matching TRBD1. The CDR3 consists of 14 residues. With V trimmed by 1 base and J by 1 base, 1 base remained unmatched. Germline V gives CDR1 LNHDA, CDR2 SQIVND (reference sequence). CDR3 coding DNA: TGTGCCAGTAGTATAGTGGGACAGTCCTACGAGCAGTACTTC. Its protein is CASSIVGQSYEQYF.

V is TRBV4-1 and J is TRBJ2-2; 10 bases are a match to TRBD1. The junction had 3 bases not matched to a gene; V was cut back by 4 bases and J by 1 base. Germline V gene lookup returns CDR1 MGHRA and CDR2 YSYEKL. The CDR3 sequence is 16 residues long. The CDR3 protein is CASSRGQGVNTGELFF. DNA for the CDR3: TGCGCCAGCAGCCGAGGACAGGGGGTGAACACCGGGGAGCTGTTTTTT.

The chain joins TRBV5-3 to TRBJ2-2; weak D call: TRBD1 (7 bases). TRBV5-3 is known as an ORF, though its function is uncertain. The CDR3 covers 17 residues. V gave up 0 bases and J gave up 2 bases, with 14 bases separating them. The CDR3 protein is CARSLGRGQHNTGELFF. In DNA, the CDR3 is TGTGCCAGAAGCTTGGGGCGGGGACAGCACAACACCGGGGAGCTGTTTTTT.

This rearrangement joins TRBV2 to TRBJ2-2; 8 bases align to TRBD1. Germline V CDR1 and CDR2: SNHLY, FYNNEI. This CDR3 is 15 amino acids long. Losses at the gene ends were 7 bases for V and 6 bases for J; bases not matched to a gene: 10. For the CDR3, the DNA is TGTGCCAGCAAGGGGGACAGGATGGTGGCCGGGGAGCTGTTTTTT. This translates into CASKGDRMVAGELFF.

V is TRBV30 and J is TRBJ1-4; TRBD1 might be the D (5 bases). The CDR3 totals 13 residues. The germline V and J ends were trimmed by 5 bases and 7 bases, with 14 bases remaining between them. Germline V lookup: CDR1 GTSNPN, CDR2 SVGIG (reference sequence). CDR3 sequence: CAWRMGRGEKLFF. CDR3 coding DNA: TGTGCCTGGCGGATGGGAAGGGGTGAAAAACTGTTTTTT. The full variable domain, in which reference TRBV30 and TRBJ1-4 provide the parts outside the CDR3, is SQTIHQWPATLVQPVGSPLSLECTVEGTSNPNLYWYRQAAGRGLQLLFYSVGIGQISSEVPQNLSASRPQDRQFILSSKKLLLSDSGFYLCAWRMGRGEKLFFGSGTQLSVL.

The gene calls are TRBV6-6 and TRBJ1-6, with a possible D match to TRBD1 (6 bases). CDR3 length: 15 amino acids. Trimming removed 7 bases at V and 6 bases at J, with 16 bases between. Germline-derived CDR1 and CDR2 are MNHNY and SVGAGI (reference sequence). CDR3 DNA sequence: TGTGCCAGCACAGTACAGGGATTACTTAATTCACCCCTCCACTTT. Its translation is CASTVQGLLNSPLHF.

This chain connects TRBV7-8 to TRBJ1-1; tentatively, D is TRBD1 (6 bases). The V end was cut by 1 base, the J end by 8 bases, with 14 bases between. The CDR3 loop spans 14 amino acids. Germline loops: CDR1 SGHVS, CDR2 FQNEAQ. The CDR3 nucleotides read TGTGCCAGCAGCTTAGGTGCAGGGGCGCGAGAAGCTTTCTTT. It yields the protein CASSLGAGAREAFF.

The rearrangement uses TRBV28 and TRBJ1-6; D unclear. The V end lost 8 bases, the J end lost 6 bases, and 20 bases lay between the germline ends. This CDR3 comprises 16 residues. Looked up from germline, CDR1 is MDHEN and CDR2 is SYDVKM. The CDR3 coding sequence is TGTGCCAGCTCCCTCGGCTTCAAAAGTGGTAATTCACCCCTCCACTTT. Translation gives CASSLGFKSGNSPLHF.

The gene calls are TRBV4-1 and TRBJ2-1, with D perhaps assigned TRBD1 or TRBD2 (5 bases each). This CDR3 contains 16 residues. Trimming took 2 bases from V and 2 from J, leaving 13 bases between them. In germline, CDR1 is MGHRA, CDR2 YSYEKL. CDR3 region: CASSQRLGTAYNEQFF. In DNA, the CDR3 is TGCGCCAGCAGCCAACGCCTAGGGACGGCCTACAATGAGCAGTTCTTC.